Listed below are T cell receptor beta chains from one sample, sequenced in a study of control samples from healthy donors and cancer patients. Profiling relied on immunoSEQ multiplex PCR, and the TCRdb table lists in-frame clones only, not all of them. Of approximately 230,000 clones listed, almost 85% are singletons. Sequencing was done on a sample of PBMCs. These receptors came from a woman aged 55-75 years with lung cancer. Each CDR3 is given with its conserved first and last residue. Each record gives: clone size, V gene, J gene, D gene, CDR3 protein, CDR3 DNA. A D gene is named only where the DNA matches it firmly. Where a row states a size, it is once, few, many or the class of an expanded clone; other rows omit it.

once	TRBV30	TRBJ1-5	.	CAWSGNSNQPQHF	TGTGCCTGGAGTGGAAACAGCAATCAGCCCCAGCATTTT
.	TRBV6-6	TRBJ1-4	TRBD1	CASSYSRTGGDEKLFF	TGTGCCAGCAGTTACTCCCGGACAGGGGGCGATGAAAAACTGTTTTTT
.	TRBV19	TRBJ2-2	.	CASSNPGNTGELFF	TGTGCCAGTAGTAACCCAGGAAACACCGGGGAGCTGTTTTTT
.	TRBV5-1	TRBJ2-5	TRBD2	CASSSGLAGGPGQETQYF	TGCGCCAGCAGCTCGGGACTAGCGGGGGGGCCAGGGCAAGAGACCCAGTACTTC
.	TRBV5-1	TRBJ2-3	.	CASCELGIHSTDTQYF	TGCGCCAGCTGTGAATTAGGGATTCATAGCACAGATACGCAGTATTTT
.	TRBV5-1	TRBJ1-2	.	CASSLGQAFSGYTF	TGCGCCAGCAGCTTGGGACAGGCATTTAGCGGCTACACCTTC
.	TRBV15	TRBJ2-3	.	CATSRLVDTQYF	TGTGCCACCAGCAGGCTGGTAGATACGCAGTATTTT
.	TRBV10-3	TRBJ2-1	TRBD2	CAISEKGLAGSSSYNEQFF	TGTGCCATCAGTGAGAAGGGACTAGCGGGCTCTAGCTCCTACAATGAGCAGTTCTTC
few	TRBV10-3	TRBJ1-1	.	CAIMGKNTEAFF	TGTGCCATCATGGGCAAGAACACTGAAGCTTTCTTT
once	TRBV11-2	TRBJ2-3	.	CASSLGGSLLGTDTQYF	TGTGCCAGCAGCTTAGGGGGCAGTCTACTAGGGACAGATACGCAGTATTTT
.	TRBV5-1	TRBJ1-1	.	CASSSQGANTEAFF	TGCGCCAGCAGCTCACAGGGTGCGAACACTGAAGCTTTCTTT
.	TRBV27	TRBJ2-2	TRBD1	CASSLNRGGTGELFF	TGTGCCAGCAGTTTAAACAGGGGCGGGACCGGGGAGCTGTTTTTT
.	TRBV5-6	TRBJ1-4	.	CASSLRSTNEKLFF	TGTGCCAGCAGCTTGCGTAGTACTAATGAAAAACTGTTTTTT
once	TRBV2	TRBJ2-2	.	CASSSAGATGELFF	TGTGCCAGCAGCTCCGCGGGGGCCACCGGGGAGCTGTTTTTT
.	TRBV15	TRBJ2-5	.	CATSRDLGTQYF	TGTGCCACCAGCAGAGATCTGGGGACCCAGTACTTC
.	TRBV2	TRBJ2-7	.	CASNLGTVSYEQYF	TGTGCCAGCAACCTCGGGACGGTCTCCTACGAGCAGTACTTC
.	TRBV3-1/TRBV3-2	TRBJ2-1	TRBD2	CASSQDILAVSYNEQFF	TGTGCCAGCAGCCAAGATATACTAGCGGTTTCCTACAATGAGCAGTTCTTC
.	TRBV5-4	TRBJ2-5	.	CASSPQQSPGTQYF	TGTGCCAGCAGCCCCCAGCAGTCCCCCGGGACCCAGTACTTC
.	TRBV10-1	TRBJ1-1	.	CASSSVGGPTEAFF	TGCGCCAGCAGCTCCGTCGGCGGGCCCACTGAAGCTTTCTTT
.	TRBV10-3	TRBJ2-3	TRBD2	CAISDPTSGNTDTQYF	TGTGCCATCAGTGACCCGACTAGCGGCAACACAGATACGCAGTATTTT
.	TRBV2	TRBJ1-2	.	CASSLDSPNYGYTF	TGTGCCAGCAGTTTAGACAGCCCTAACTATGGCTACACCTTC
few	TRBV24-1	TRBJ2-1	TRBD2	CATSDLGLAGENEQFF	TGTGCCACCAGTGATTTGGGACTAGCGGGGGAAAATGAGCAGTTCTTC
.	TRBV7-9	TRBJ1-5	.	CASSLGGQPQHF	TGTGCCAGCAGCTTAGGCGGCCAGCCCCAGCATTTT
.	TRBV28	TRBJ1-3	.	CASSSPTRGNTIYF	TGTGCCAGCAGCTCACCAACGAGAGGAAACACCATATATTTT
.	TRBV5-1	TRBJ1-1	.	CASSLGSGVEAFF	TGCGCCAGCAGCTTGGGTTCGGGGGTTGAAGCTTTCTTT
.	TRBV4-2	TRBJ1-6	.	CATNSLYNSPLHF	TGTGCCACGAACAGCTTATATAATTCACCCCTCCACTTT
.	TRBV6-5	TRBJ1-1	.	CASGVTMNTEAFF	TGTGCCAGCGGGGTTACAATGAACACTGAAGCTTTCTTT
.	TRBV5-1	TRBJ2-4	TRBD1	CASSSRTGIAKNIQYF	TGCGCCAGCAGTTCTCGGACAGGAATAGCCAAAAACATTCAGTACTTC
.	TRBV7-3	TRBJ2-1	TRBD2	CASSPRLARYNEQFF	TGTGCCAGCAGCCCCCGACTAGCGCGATACAATGAGCAGTTCTTC
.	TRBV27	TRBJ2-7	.	CASAWDFEYEQYF	TGTGCCAGCGCATGGGACTTCGAATACGAGCAGTACTTC
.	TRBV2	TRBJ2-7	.	CASRTAKAYEQYF	TGTGCCAGCCGGACAGCCAAGGCCTACGAGCAGTACTTC
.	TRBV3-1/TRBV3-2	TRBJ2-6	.	CASSPAGAGANVLTF	TGTGCCAGCAGCCCCGCAGGGGCTGGGGCCAACGTCCTGACTTTC
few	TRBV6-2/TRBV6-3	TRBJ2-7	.	CASSLGGGPYEQYF	TGTGCCAGCAGTTTAGGCGGGGGCCCCTACGAGCAGTACTTC
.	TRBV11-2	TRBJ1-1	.	CASSLVGWGNTEAFF	TGTGCCAGCAGCTTAGTTGGGTGGGGGAACACTGAAGCTTTCTTT
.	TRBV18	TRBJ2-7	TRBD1	CASSPRTGSSYEQYF	TGTGCCAGCTCACCGAGGACAGGAAGCTCCTACGAGCAGTACTTC
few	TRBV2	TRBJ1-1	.	CASTLRAEAFF	TGTGCCAGCACCCTCCGGGCCGAAGCTTTCTTT
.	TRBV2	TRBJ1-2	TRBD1	CASKSGTVDYGYTF	TGTGCCAGCAAGTCCGGGACAGTGGACTATGGCTACACCTTC
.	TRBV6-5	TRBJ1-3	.	CSSQGLMDGNTIYF	TGTTCTTCCCAGGGTCTTATGGATGGAAACACCATATATTTT
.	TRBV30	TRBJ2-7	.	CARGGGAGYEQYF	TGTGCTCGGGGTGGGGGAGCCGGCTACGAGCAGTACTTC
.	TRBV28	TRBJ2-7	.	CASRMGGTEFYEQYF	TGTGCCAGCAGGATGGGCGGGACAGAGTTCTACGAGCAGTACTTC
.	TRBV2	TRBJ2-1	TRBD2	CASSRLAGGYNEQFF	TGTGCCAGCAGTAGACTAGCGGGAGGGTACAATGAGCAGTTCTTC
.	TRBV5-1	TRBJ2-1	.	CASSLYHLYNEQFF	TGCGCCAGCAGCTTGTACCACCTCTACAATGAGCAGTTCTTC
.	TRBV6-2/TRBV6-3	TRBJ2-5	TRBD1	CASSRQGRDETQYF	TGTGCCAGCAGCCGACAGGGGCGAGACGAGACCCAGTACTTC
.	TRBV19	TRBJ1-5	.	CASRVPGTDIVYSNQPQHF	TGTGCCAGTAGGGTCCCCGGGACGGATATAGTTTATAGCAATCAGCCCCAGCATTTT
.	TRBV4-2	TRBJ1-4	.	CASSLPQEKLFF	TGTGCCAGCAGCCTCCCCCAGGAAAAACTGTTTTTT
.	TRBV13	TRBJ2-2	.	CASSLPGTRELFF	TGTGCCAGCAGCTTACCCGGGACTCGGGAGCTGTTTTTT
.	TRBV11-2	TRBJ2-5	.	CASSRTSQGETQYF	TGTGCCAGCAGCCGGACTAGTCAGGGGGAGACCCAGTACTTC
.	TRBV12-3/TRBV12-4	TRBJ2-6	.	CASSFGEANVLTF	TGTGCCAGCAGTTTCGGGGAAGCCAACGTCCTGACTTTC